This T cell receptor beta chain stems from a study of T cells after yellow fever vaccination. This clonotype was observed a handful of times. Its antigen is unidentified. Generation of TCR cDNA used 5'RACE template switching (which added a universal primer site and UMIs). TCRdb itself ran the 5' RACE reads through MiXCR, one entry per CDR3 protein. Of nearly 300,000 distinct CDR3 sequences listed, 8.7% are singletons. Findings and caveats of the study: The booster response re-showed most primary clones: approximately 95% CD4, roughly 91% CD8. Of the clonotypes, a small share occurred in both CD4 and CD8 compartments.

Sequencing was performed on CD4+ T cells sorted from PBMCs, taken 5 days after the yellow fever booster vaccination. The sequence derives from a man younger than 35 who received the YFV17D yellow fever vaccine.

Written as DNA, the CDR3 is TGTGCCAGCAGTTACACCGCCGGACAGCCCGACTATGGCTACACCTTC. It translates to CASSYTAGQPDYGYTF. The chain employs TRBV6-6 and TRBJ1-2; D possibly corresponds to TRBD1 (6 bases). CDR1 and CDR2 from the germline V gene are MNHNY and SVGAGI (reference sequence). The V end was cut by 2 bases, the J end by 3 bases, with 16 bases between. CDR3 size: 16 residues.